These 15 T cell receptor beta chains were all obtained from the same sample, sequenced in a study of cytomegalovirus exposure and HLA in healthy donors. PCR involved 60 Vbeta and 13 Jbeta primers. The table came from immunoSEQ multiplex PCR; TCRdb's copy has only in-frame clones and leaves some out. The sample carries over 120,000 clones, approximately 84% recorded once. The sequencing input was PBMCs. All receptors derive from a man under 40 in good health and CMV-seropositive.

J is TRBJ1-5 and V is TRBV2, with D perhaps matching TRBD1 (6 bases). Deletions cut 9 bases from V and 4 bases from J, with 10 bases between. Germline V gene sequence: CDR1 SNHLY, CDR2 FYNNEI. CDR3 length: 12 residues. The CDR3 DNA reads as TGTGCCAGTAGGACAGAGAATCAGCCCCAGCATTTT. Translating gives CASRTENQPQHF.

This chain links TRBV11-3 with TRBJ2-2; D might be TRBD1 (5 bases). Trimming pared 3 bases from V and 1 base from J, leaving 6 bases between. CDR1 is SGHNT and CDR2 is YENEEA in the germline V gene. There are 14 residues in the CDR3. The chain's CDR3 is CASSFGQNTGELFF. CDR3 in DNA: TGTGCCAGCAGCTTCGGACAGAACACCGGGGAGCTGTTTTTT.

The J gene is TRBJ1-6, the V gene TRBV6-6, with D perhaps TRBD1 (6 bases). This CDR3 comprises 15 residues. CDR1 is MNHNY and CDR2 is SVGAGI in the germline V gene (reference sequence). The V end was cut by 6 bases, the J end by 7 bases, with 16 bases between. The CDR3 DNA follows: TGTGCCAGCAGCCTAGAGAGACAGGCCAATTCACCCCTCCACTTT. This sequence encodes CASSLERQANSPLHF.

V is TRBV7-2 and J is TRBJ2-3; TRBD2 aligns across 7 bases. Germline V lookup: CDR1 SGHTA, CDR2 FQGNSA. The CDR3 covers 16 residues. V lost 2 bases and J lost 5; bases outside the gene matches: 10. The CDR3 bases are TGTGCCAGCAGCTTAAAGGTGGCGGGAGCGGGAGATACGCAGTATTTT. This gives the protein CASSLKVAGAGDTQYF.

The DNA of the CDR3 is TGTGCCATCAGTGCATCGGGATCTAGCTACGAGCAGTACTTC. This sequence encodes CAISASGSSYEQYF. J is TRBJ2-7 and V is TRBV10-3, with D perhaps matching TRBD2 (5 bases). CDR1 ENHRY and CDR2 SYGVKD come from the germline V gene. The V gene lost 4 bases and the J gene lost 3 bases, with 13 bases spanning the gap. This CDR3 is 14 amino acids long.

The chain uses TRBV2 and TRBJ1-1, with a weak D call TRBD1 (6 bases). CDR1 is SNHLY and CDR2 is FYNNEI in the germline V gene. The CDR3 is made up of 14 amino acids. V lost 4 bases to trimming and J lost 4 bases, with 13 bases between them. The CDR3 DNA sequence: TGTGCCAGCAGTGTAGTCAGGGGAGTCACTGAAGCTTTCTTT. This translates into CASSVVRGVTEAFF.

The genes are TRBV28 and TRBJ1-2; no reliable D call. Germline assignment: CDR1 MDHEN and CDR2 SYDVKM. There are 13 residues in the CDR3. Trimming left V 4 bases short and J 4 bases short, with 10 bases between. In DNA form, the CDR3 reads TGTGCCAGCAGTTCCCTGTCGGGCTATGGCTACACCTTC. This sequence encodes CASSSLSGYGYTF.

The rearrangement uses TRBV5-3 and TRBJ2-7; a weak D match, TRBD2 (5 bases). TRBV5-3 carries the ORF label, with uncertain function. The CDR3 spans 14 residues. The V and J ends lost 0 bases and 2 bases respectively, with 9 bases between them. CDR3 DNA: TGTGCCAGAAGCTTGGAAGCGGATCCCTACGAGCAGTACTTC. This codes for CARSLEADPYEQYF.

This chain joins TRBV2 and TRBJ2-6; 10 bases line up with TRBD2. In germline, CDR1 is SNHLY, CDR2 FYNNEI. V lost 4 bases to trimming and J lost 3 bases; unmatched junction nucleotides: 12. The CDR3 consists of 19 residues. In DNA form, the CDR3 reads TGTGCCAGCAGTGCTCAATCTCTAGCGGGAGTAGGTGGGGCCAACGTCCTGACTTTC. Translating it yields CASSAQSLAGVGGANVLTF.

The rearrangement links TRBV27 to TRBJ2-4; 7 bases match TRBD1. The CDR3 is 16 amino acids. Germline V gives CDR1 MNHEY, CDR2 SMNVEV (reference sequence). J gave up 6 bases and V 0 bases, and 8 bases lay outside the gene matches. The CDR3 region is CASSLSRGRVLNIQYF. As DNA, the CDR3 is TGTGCCAGCAGTTTATCGAGGGGGCGCGTGTTAAACATTCAGTACTTC.

The V gene is TRBV5-1, the J gene TRBJ2-5; TRBD1 might be the D (5 bases). This CDR3 is built from 14 residues. Per the germline V gene, CDR1 is SGHRS and CDR2 is YFSETQ. The germline V and J ends were trimmed by 4 bases and 1 base, with 11 bases remaining between them. CDR3 sequence (DNA): TGCGCCAGCAGCAAGACAGTAGTCCAAGAGACCCAGTACTTC. Residues: CASSKTVVQETQYF.

As concerns this clone: In the same sample, other DNA sequences code for this CDR3. The chain employs TRBV25-1 and TRBJ2-1; possibly TRBD2 for D (6 bases). The CDR3 length is 13 residues. Germline CDR1 is MGHDK and CDR2 is SYGVNS. The germline V and J ends were trimmed by 3 bases and 10 bases, with 13 bases remaining between them. For the CDR3, the DNA is TGTGCCAGCAGTGACCTAGCGACGGGCGAGCAGTTCTTC. It encodes CASSDLATGEQFF.

This chain joins TRBV5-1 and TRBJ2-7, with TRBD2 matching 9 bases. CDR1 is SGHRS, CDR2 YFSETQ, per germline. The CDR3 has 16 amino acids. Unmatched junction bases numbered 4, after V lost 0 bases and J lost 0 bases. In DNA form, the CDR3 reads TGCGCCAGCAGCTTGGCTCTTAGCGGGGGCTCCTACGAGCAGTACTTC. This encodes CASSLALSGGSYEQYF.

The chain is built from TRBV19 and TRBJ1-1; unclear D gene. The CDR3 consists of 13 residues. Trimming pared 5 bases from V and 6 bases from J, leaving 13 bases between. Germline values: CDR1 LNHDA, CDR2 SQIVND (reference sequence). CDR3 sequence: CASSRVEVSEAFF. The CDR3 DNA sequence: TGTGCCAGTAGTCGAGTGGAGGTTTCTGAAGCTTTCTTT.

This clone appeared a single time. The chain carries TRBV27 and TRBJ1-2; 9 bases line up with TRBD1. V trimming: 6 bases; J trimming: 4 bases; junction bases outside the gene matches: 6. The CDR3 sequence is 14 residues long. Per the germline V gene, CDR1 is MNHEY and CDR2 is SMNVEV (reference sequence). The CDR3 loop reads CASRTQGAGYGYTF. CDR3 bases: TGTGCCAGCAGGACACAGGGGGCTGGCTATGGCTACACCTTC.